This TCR beta chain was recovered during a study of T cell responses to AZD1222 COVID-19 vaccine. TCRdb's table, derived via immunoSEQ multiplex PCR, lists solely in-frame clones and lacks some. The sample has around 95,000 clones; around nine tenths are singletons. The CDR3 spans 13 residues. V lost 8 bases, J lost 4 bases, and 12 bases lay in between. The receptor was isolated from an adult in good health. The source was peripheral blood, collected on day 0 of AZD1222 vaccination. The chain recombines TRBV12-3 or TRBV12-4 with TRBJ1-3; D is perhaps TRBD1 (5 bases). The CDR3 nucleotides read TGTGCCAGCCGCTACGGGGGGGGAAACACCATATATTTT. Translation gives CASRYGGGNTIYF.